This T cell receptor (beta chain) derives from a study of shared clonotypes between healthy human individuals. Germline V gene lookup returns CDR1 LNHNV and CDR2 YYDKDF (reference sequence). V lost 0 bases, J lost 6 bases, and 9 bases lay in between. There are 13 residues in the CDR3. Clones were read by immunoSEQ multiplex PCR, and TCRdb kept only the in-frame ones, dropping some. The sample lists a few million clones, 85% to 95% occurring once. V usage is TRBV15 and J usage is TRBJ2-7; no reliable D call. The TCR comes from a man between 18 and 29 years old in good health. Some clones in this sample may be carry-over from other donors' samples. The sample consisted of naive CD4+ T cells from PBMCs. As for subset: CD45RA+ positively selected. The CDR3 is CATSRDRLGEQYF. The CDR3, as DNA: TGTGCCACCAGCAGAGACCGGCTCGGCGAGCAGTACTTC.